The sequence of this TCR beta chain was determined in a study of healthy donors' naive CD4 and CD8 T cells (dated by TCRdb to 2013 to 2016). For the study in its entirety: Donors were chosen to span three age groups (20-25, 40-50 and 60-70 years, several each), with mean age about 45 and half female. For TCR alpha, a new primer set covering all functional IMGT alpha gene variants was designed, and the rest of the protocol matched the beta-chain workflow. Rearranged TCR alpha and beta chains from naive CD4+ and CD8+ T cells were sequenced in the study to test how TCR variation relates to lineage commitment. Peripheral blood mononuclear cells were collected from 20 or so healthy, unrelated individuals. Donors were HLA-typed by sequencing at HLA-A, -B, -C, -DRB1, -DQB1 and -DPB1 using the SBTexcellerator protocol, an ABI3130xl analyzer and SBTengine software. The full study reports these points: The study did not directly address whether homeostatic proliferation of naive T cells might have biased the repertoire. Because the alpha and beta chains were sequenced in bulk, pairing them was not possible, and so effects of the combined chains went unevaluated. Taken together, V genes, J genes and CDR3 charge appeared to account for around 13% of the variance in CD4/CD8 propensity, mostly acting in an additive way. In both chains, CD4+ lineage was associated with a positively charged CDR3 and CD8+ lineage with a negatively charged CDR3. Naive CD4+ and CD8+ cells reportedly showed biased usage of most V and J gene segments, and this bias was consistent across donors and independent of HLA genotype.

As regards this clonotype: Its antigen remains undetermined. One end of the junction varies from germline; a read error may be responsible.

The sequencer listed for this sample is 454 GS FLX Titanium. TCR libraries were built from 500 to 550 ng of total RNA with a previously published linear amplification protocol. The Roche/454 Genome Sequencer with Titanium chemistry was used for sequencing. The paper's processing steps were these. From roughly 5 of the healthy donors, a total of roughly 78,000 rearranged TCR alpha transcripts were sequenced. Duplicate transcripts were dropped, and unique TCR clonotypes were identified by the CDR3 junction according to IMGT nomenclature. Using logistic regression in R 2.13.0, the researchers modeled CD4 versus CD8 status as a function of V and J genes, with an adjustment for donor effects and a Bonferroni correction for multiple testing. TCRdb passed the public sequencing reads through fastp at Q25 and MiXCR, retaining productive beta sequences. For every CDR3 protein sequence, its rows merge into one entry that carries the most common genes and DNA. TCRdb, rather than the study authors, made the V and J calls. The sample contains approximately 180,000 distinct CDR3 sequences, about 76% of them found a single time. Of the sample, roughly 2.4% falls within the top ten clones.

Cells with a CD4+CD8-CD45RO-CD45RA+ profile were isolated by FACS and defined as naive CD4+ T cells, and those with a CD8+CD4-CD45RA+CD27bright profile were defined as naive CD8+ T cells. Sorting used antibodies against CD4 (RPA-T4), CD8 (SK1), CD27 (O323), CD45RA (HI100) and CD45RO (UCHL1). The specimen was naive CD4+ and CD8+ T cells sorted from blood, pooled from several donors. The cell subset or site label for this specimen denotes: FACS-sorted naive CD4+ (CD45RO-CD45RA+) and naive CD8+ (CD45RA+CD27bright) T cells. The clonotype comes from a pool of human donors in good health; the sample pools cells from several healthy donors.

The DNA reads as follows: TGTGCCGGTAGTATAGATCGCGAGGGCAGGACCAACCAAGAGACCCAGTACTTC. This codes for CAGSIDREGRTNQETQYF. The chain uses TRBV19 and TRBJ2-5; TRBD2 is possibly the D segment (5 matching bases). From the cysteine up to the phenylalanine, the CDR3 has a length of 18 residues. Only the CDR3 DNA stays, 54 bases, in frame from base 1. From the germline V gene (reference sequence), CDR1 is LNHDA and CDR2 is SQIVND.